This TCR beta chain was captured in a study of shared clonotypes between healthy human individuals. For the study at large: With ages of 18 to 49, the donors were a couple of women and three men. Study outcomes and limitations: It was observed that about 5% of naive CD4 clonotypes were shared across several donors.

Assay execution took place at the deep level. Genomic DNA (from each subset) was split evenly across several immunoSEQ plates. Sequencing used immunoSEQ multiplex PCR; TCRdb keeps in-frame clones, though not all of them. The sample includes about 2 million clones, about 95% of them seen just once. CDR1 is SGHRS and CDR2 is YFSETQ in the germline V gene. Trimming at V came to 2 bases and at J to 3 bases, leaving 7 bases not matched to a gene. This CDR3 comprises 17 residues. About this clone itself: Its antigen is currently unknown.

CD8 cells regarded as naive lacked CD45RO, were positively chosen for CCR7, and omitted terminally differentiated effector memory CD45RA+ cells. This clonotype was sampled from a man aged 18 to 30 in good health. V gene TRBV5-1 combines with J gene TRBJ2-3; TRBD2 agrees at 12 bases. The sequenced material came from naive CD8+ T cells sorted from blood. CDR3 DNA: TGCGCCAGCAGCTTTTTAGGACTAGCGGGAAATACAGATACGCAGTATTTT. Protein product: CASSFLGLAGNTDTQYF.